This T cell receptor (beta chain) derives from a study of regulatory T cells in long-lasting Graves disease. Whole-study results and caveats: Under persistent disease, TRBV28, TRBJ1-2 and TRBJ2-5 were used preferentially.

Time point described: persistent/refractory GD, antithyroid drugs over 5 years with positive TRAb. PBMCs provided the RNA from which the TCR library was made. Arm-PCR with iRepertoire HTBI primers amplified the CDR3 regions for these TCR beta libraries. TCRdb recomputed calls from the multiplex PCR reads with MiXCR, one row per CDR3 protein. The top ten clones hold around 12% of a sample with around 430,000 distinct CDR3 sequences, approximately 22% of them seen once. Trimming removed 6 bases at V and 5 bases at J, with 13 bases between. This CDR3 has 13 residues. This clonotype was seen ten or more times. Its antigen remains unknown.

This TCR came from a female donor with Graves disease. The sample here was peripheral blood mononuclear cells (PBMCs), taken when the disease was refractory, from a patient treated with antithyroid drugs. The rearrangement uses TRBV12-3 or TRBV12-4 and TRBJ2-5; D is unresolved. DNA of the CDR3: TGTGCCAGCAGCCCCCGTCCTTGGGAGACCCAGTACTTC. Amino acid sequence: CASSPRPWETQYF.